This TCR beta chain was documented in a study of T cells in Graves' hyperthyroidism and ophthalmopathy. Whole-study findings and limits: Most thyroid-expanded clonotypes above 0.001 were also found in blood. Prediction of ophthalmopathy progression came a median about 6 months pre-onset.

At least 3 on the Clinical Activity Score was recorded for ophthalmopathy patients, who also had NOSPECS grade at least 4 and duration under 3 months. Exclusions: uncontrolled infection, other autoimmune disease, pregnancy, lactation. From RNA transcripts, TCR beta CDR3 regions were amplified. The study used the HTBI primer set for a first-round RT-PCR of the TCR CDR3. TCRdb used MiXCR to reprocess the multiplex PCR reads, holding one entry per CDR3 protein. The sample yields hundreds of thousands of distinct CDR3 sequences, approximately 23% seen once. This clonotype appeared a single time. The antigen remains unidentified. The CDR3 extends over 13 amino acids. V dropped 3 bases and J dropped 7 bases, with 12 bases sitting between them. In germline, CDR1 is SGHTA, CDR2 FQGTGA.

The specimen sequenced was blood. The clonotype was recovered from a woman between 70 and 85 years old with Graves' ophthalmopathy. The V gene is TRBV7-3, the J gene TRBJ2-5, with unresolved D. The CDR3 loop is CASSFGPLGTQYF. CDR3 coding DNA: TGTGCCAGCAGCTTTGGACCCCTGGGGACCCAGTACTTC.